This T cell receptor (beta chain) was identified during a study of OX40 agonist ivuxolimab in advanced cancers. General study findings and limits: With doses of 0.1 to 3.0 mg/kg, CD4+ and CD8+ blood T cells had undergone clonal expansion by week 6.

Concerning this clone itself: What it binds is unknown.

Libraries were prepared by immunoSEQ multiplex PCR; TCRdb keeps only in-frame clonotypes and omits some of them. This table holds about 79,000 clones, around 92% found once. This CDR3 has 14 amino acids. Germline V gene data show CDR1 as ENHRY and CDR2 as SYGVKD. The V and J ends lost 4 bases and 2 bases respectively, with 11 bases between them. This sample comprised CD4+ or CD8+ T cells sorted from blood, obtained in a trial of the OX40 agonist ivuxolimab. This clonotype originated in an adult with an advanced solid tumor such as melanoma, head and neck, liver or kidney cancer. The chain couples TRBV10-3 to TRBJ2-5; D call uncertain. CDR3 coding DNA: TGTGCCATCAGTGGACCCCCACGTCAAGAGACCCAGTACTTC. It codes for CAISGPPRQETQYF.